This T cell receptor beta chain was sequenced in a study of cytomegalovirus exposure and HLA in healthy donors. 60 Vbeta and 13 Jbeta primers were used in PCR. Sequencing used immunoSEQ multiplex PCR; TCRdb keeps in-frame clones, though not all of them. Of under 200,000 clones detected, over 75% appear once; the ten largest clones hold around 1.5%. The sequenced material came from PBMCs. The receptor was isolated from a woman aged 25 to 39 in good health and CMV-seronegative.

The CDR3 coding sequence is TGTGCCAGCAGTGAAACGGGTGGAAGAGGCACAGATACGCAGTATTTT. Translated: CASSETGGRGTDTQYF. The chain employs TRBV2 and TRBJ2-3; the D is unclear. The V gene's germline CDR1 is SNHLY and CDR2 FYNNEI. The V end was cut by 2 bases, the J end by 1 base, with 13 bases between. The CDR3 length is 16 residues.